The clone carrying this T cell receptor (beta chain) was observed at least ten times. The CDR3 has 17 residues. The trim removed 2 bases at V and 4 bases at J, leaving 11 bases unmatched. Germline loops: CDR1 MNHEY, CDR2 SVGAGI. The data stem from a study of neurological immune-mediated disorders. As for the study in general: Among the 34 patients with multiple sclerosis, some 30 were relapsing-remitting, while 3 were secondary progressive.

In TCRdb, the 5' RACE reads were re-called with MiXCR into one record per CDR3 protein. Among roughly 45,000 distinct CDR3 sequences listed, 2.5% to 3.5% were seen once. 2 million unsorted PBMCs were stored in RNAlater at -80 °C before RNA extraction. What was sequenced was PBMCs. This receptor was taken from a woman aged 45-65 years with multiple sclerosis. The chain joins TRBV6-5 to TRBJ2-5, with TRBD1 identical over 9 bases. The CDR3 is CASSYGTGPNMGETQYF. Here the CDR3 DNA reads TGTGCCAGCAGTTACGGGACAGGGCCAAATATGGGAGAGACCCAGTACTTC.